The TCR beta chain described here comes from a study of graft-versus-host responses after intestinal transplantation. Study details: All recipients got anti-thymocyte globulin induction, then tacrolimus and steroids for around three years.

Notes on the study in general: Some GvH clones appeared in ileal mucosa or blood before recipient bone marrow. Peak levels of circulating GvH clones tracked with early post-transplant HvG declines.

As for this clone: Its antigen is unidentified.

The CDR3 covers 14 residues. Germline V CDR1 and CDR2: SGHTA, FQGTGA. The ends were cut back, 6 bases at V and 0 bases at J, with 10 bases in the middle. The repertoire was sequenced with immunoSEQ multiplex PCR; TCRdb's copy has only in-frame clones and lacks some. The sample has some 90,000 clones; about four fifths are singletons. This receptor was obtained from a human donor who received an intestinal transplant. The sequences come from unstimulated CD4+ T cells sorted from spleen or lymph node cells, collected before intestinal transplant. V usage is TRBV7-3 and J usage is TRBJ2-3, with D tentatively TRBD2 (6 bases). The CDR3 protein is CASSRGLSTDTQYF. The CDR3 nucleotides read TGTGCCAGCAGTAGGGGACTCAGCACAGATACGCAGTATTTT.